This record looks at one TCR beta chain sequence and its context. The data were obtained in a study of shared T cell receptors in the human thymus. This table comes from immunoSEQ multiplex PCR, and its TCRdb copy is limited to in-frame clones, with some not included. Here the sample spans about 660,000 clones, approximately 87% being singletons. The V and J ends lost 4 bases and 7 bases, in that order; junction bases with no gene match: 7. CDR3 length: 14 residues. The germline V gene encodes CDR1 SGHRS and CDR2 YFSETQ. Another study also made use of these data, one on human thymus T cells. From that report: Corrective heart surgery yielded the resections from which the thymus tissue came.

The chain joins TRBV5-1 to TRBJ2-1; 8 bases map to TRBD2. The TCR comes from a boy under two years old with a congenital heart defect. Sequencing was done on a sample of thymocytes. DNA of the CDR3: TGCGCCAGCAGCCCCGGGACTAGTAAAAATGAGCAGTTCTTC. As protein: CASSPGTSKNEQFF.